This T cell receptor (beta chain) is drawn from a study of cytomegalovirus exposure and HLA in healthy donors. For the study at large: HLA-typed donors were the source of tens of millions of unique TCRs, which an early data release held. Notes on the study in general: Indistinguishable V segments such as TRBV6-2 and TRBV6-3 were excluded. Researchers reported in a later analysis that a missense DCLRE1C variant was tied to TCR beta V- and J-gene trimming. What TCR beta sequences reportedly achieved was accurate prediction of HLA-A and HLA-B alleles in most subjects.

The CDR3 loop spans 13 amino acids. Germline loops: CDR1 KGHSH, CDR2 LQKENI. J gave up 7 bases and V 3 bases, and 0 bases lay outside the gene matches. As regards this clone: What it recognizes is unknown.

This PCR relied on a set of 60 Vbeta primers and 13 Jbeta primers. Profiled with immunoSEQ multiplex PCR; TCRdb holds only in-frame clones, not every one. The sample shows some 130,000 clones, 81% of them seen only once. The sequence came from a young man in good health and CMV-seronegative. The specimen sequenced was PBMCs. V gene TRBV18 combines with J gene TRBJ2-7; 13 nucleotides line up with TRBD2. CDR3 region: CASSPGLAGEQYF. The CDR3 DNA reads TGTGCCAGCTCACCGGGACTAGCGGGGGAGCAGTACTTC.